These T cell receptor beta chains were read from a single sample in a study of T-cell reconstitution after alpha-beta-depleted transplantation in children. MiXCR, applied by TCRdb to the PCR reads, yields one record per CDR3 protein. The sample lists 190,000 or so distinct CDR3 sequences; approximately 6.8% were seen once. The sequencing here drew on PBMCs from the stem cell graft donor, taken from the stem cell graft. The receptors originated from a human donor who donated a stem cell graft to a child with Wiskott-Aldrich syndrome. Each CDR3 is given with its conserved first and last residue. A D gene is named only where the DNA matches it firmly. Clone size is given for some rows only: seen once, a few or many times, or a class if the clone is expanded.

j_call d_call v_call clone_size cdr3_aa cdr3_nt
TRBJ2-3 NA TRBV12-3/TRBV12-4 many CASSQETGTDTQYF TGTGCCAGCAGCCAAGAGACAGGCACAGATACGCAGTATTTT
TRBJ2-3 NA TRBV6-1 many CASTLGTGRGTQYF TGTGCCAGCACCCTAGGGACTGGAAGGGGTACGCAGTATTTT
TRBJ1-1 NA TRBV5-1 few CASSWRRVDTEAFF TGCGCCAGCAGCTGGAGAAGGGTTGACACTGAAGCTTTCTTT
TRBJ1-6 NA TRBV3-1 many CASSQGGQGRSPLHF TGTGCCAGCAGCCAAGGAGGGCAGGGTAGATCACCCCTCCACTTT
TRBJ2-3 NA TRBV20-1 NA CSARDGMSADTQYF TGCAGTGCTAGAGATGGGATGTCGGCAGATACGCAGTATTTT
TRBJ2-5 TRBD1 TRBV12-3/TRBV12-4 many CASSLGPGRTGTGVLAQETQYF TGTGCCAGCAGTTTAGGCCCCGGAAGGACCGGGACAGGGGTCCTAGCCCAAGAGACCCAGTACTTC
TRBJ2-3 TRBD2 TRBV19 NA CASSTLAGVADTQYF TGTGCCAGTAGTACCCTAGCGGGAGTAGCAGATACGCAGTATTTT
TRBJ1-4 NA TRBV12-3/TRBV12-4 many CASSRTEAGEKLFF TGTGCCAGCAGTCGGACAGAAGCAGGCGAAAAACTGTTTTTT
TRBJ1-2 NA TRBV20-1 NA CSARAKVPYGGGYTF TGCAGTGCTAGAGCTAAGGTACCCTACGGGGGTGGCTACACCTTC
TRBJ2-5 TRBD2 TRBV24-1 many CATSLAGEQETQYF TGTGCCACCAGTCTAGCGGGAGAACAAGAGACCCAGTACTTC
TRBJ2-5 NA TRBV5-6 many CASSLYRAGRVGETQYF TGTGCCAGCAGCTTGTATCGGGCGGGACGAGTGGGAGAGACCCAGTACTTC
TRBJ2-7 TRBD2 TRBV20-1 once CSARDPASGDSYEQYF TGCAGTGCTAGAGACCCAGCTAGCGGGGACTCCTACGAGCAGTACTTC
TRBJ2-2 NA TRBV11-2 NA CASSFRRGVTGELFF TGTGCCAGCAGCTTCCGCAGGGGGGTCACCGGGGAGCTGTTTTTT
TRBJ2-7 NA TRBV3-1 many CASSQESESSYEQYF TGTGCCAGCAGCCAAGAATCGGAGAGCTCCTACGAGCAGTACTTC
TRBJ1-2 NA TRBV2 NA CASSERPGGGYTF TGTGCCAGCAGTGAACGGCCTGGGGGTGGCTACACCTTC
TRBJ1-5 TRBD1 TRBV20-1 few CSARAWTGENQPQHF TGCAGTGCTAGAGCGTGGACAGGGGAAAATCAGCCCCAGCATTTT
TRBJ1-5 NA TRBV5-1 many CASSPMPVPGGNQPQHF TGCGCCAGCAGCCCAATGCCGGTACCCGGGGGCAATCAGCCCCAGCATTTT
TRBJ2-1 NA TRBV5-6 many CASSLGPGLDYNEQFF TGTGCCAGCAGCTTGGGGCCGGGACTGGACTACAATGAGCAGTTCTTC
TRBJ2-7 NA TRBV4-1 many CASSRKGPSSHEQYF TGCGCCAGCAGCCGAAAGGGGCCTAGCTCCCACGAGCAGTACTTC
TRBJ1-1 NA TRBV5-1 many CASSLGPEGVPEAFF TGCGCCAGCAGCCTTGGGCCCGAGGGAGTGCCTGAAGCTTTCTTT
TRBJ1-5 NA TRBV19 many CASNSWINQPQHF TGTGCCAGTAACTCTTGGATCAATCAGCCCCAGCATTTT
TRBJ2-1 NA TRBV5-1 many CASSLAGFYNEQFF TGCGCCAGCAGCTTGGCCGGCTTCTACAATGAGCAGTTCTTC
TRBJ2-1 NA TRBV5-1 many CASSLETTYNEQFF TGCGCCAGCAGCTTGGAAACTACGTACAATGAGCAGTTCTTC
TRBJ2-7 NA TRBV7-2 many CASSSRISYEQYF TGTGCCAGCAGCTCCAGGATATCCTACGAGCAGTACTTC
TRBJ2-5 NA TRBV9 many CASSVGQTKRETQYF TGTGCCAGCAGCGTCGGACAGACGAAACGGGAGACCCAGTACTTC
TRBJ2-7 NA TRBV10-2 NA CASSGVGGATFYEQYF TGCGCCAGCAGTGGGGTAGGCGGCGCAACATTCTACGAGCAGTACTTC
TRBJ1-1 TRBD1 TRBV12-3/TRBV12-4 many CASWTGAGTEAFF TGTGCCAGCTGGACAGGGGCAGGAACTGAAGCTTTCTTT
TRBJ2-1 NA TRBV20-1 many CSASGLLGINEQFF TGCAGTGCTAGCGGGCTTCTGGGTATAAATGAGCAGTTCTTC
TRBJ2-1 TRBD1 TRBV20-1 few CSAPHPGTVSYNEQFF TGCAGTGCGCCCCACCCCGGGACAGTGTCATACAATGAGCAGTTCTTC